A selection of T cell receptor beta chains follows, all from one sample in a study of blood T cell repertoires in COVID-19. Profiling relied on immunoSEQ multiplex PCR, and the TCRdb table lists in-frame clones only, not all of them. The repertoire has approximately 100,000 clones, more than 70% of them found once; the top ten carry 14%. What was sequenced was peripheral blood. These receptors all come from a woman in her seventies with acute or convalescent COVID-19. CDR3s include the opening cysteine and the closing phenylalanine or tryptophan. The D gene is left open where the match is weak. Size values are once, few and many counts, or a class for expanded clones, and some rows have none.

cdr3_aa: CASSTTGQGAGNTIYF
cdr3_nt: TGTGCCAGCTCCACGACCGGGCAGGGGGCTGGAAACACCATATATTTT
d_call: TRBD1
v_call: TRBV28
j_call: TRBJ1-3
clone_size: NA

cdr3_aa: CASSQGGGTARNEKLFF
cdr3_nt: TGTGCCAGCAGCCAAGGCGGGGGGACAGCGAGGAATGAAAAACTGTTTTTT
d_call: TRBD1
v_call: TRBV3-1/TRBV3-2
j_call: TRBJ1-4
clone_size: NA

cdr3_aa: CASSQGQARGYTF
cdr3_nt: TGTGCCAGCAGCCAAGGCCAGGCACGTGGCTACACCTTC
d_call: NA
v_call: TRBV3-1/TRBV3-2
j_call: TRBJ1-2
clone_size: NA

cdr3_aa: CASRLAGENQETQYF
cdr3_nt: TGCGCCAGCAGACTAGCGGGGGAGAACCAAGAGACCCAGTACTTC
d_call: TRBD2
v_call: TRBV5-1
j_call: TRBJ2-5
clone_size: NA

cdr3_aa: CASSWARESTDTQYF
cdr3_nt: TGTGCCAGCAGCTGGGCGCGGGAGAGTACAGATACGCAGTATTTT
d_call: TRBD2
v_call: TRBV11-3
j_call: TRBJ2-3
clone_size: NA

cdr3_aa: CASSPLPGRRTEAFF
cdr3_nt: TGTGCCAGCTCACCACTTCCAGGAAGGAGGACTGAAGCTTTCTTT
d_call: NA
v_call: TRBV18
j_call: TRBJ1-1
clone_size: NA

cdr3_aa: CASSYPGELFF
cdr3_nt: TGTGCCAGCAGTTACCCGGGGGAGCTGTTTTTT
d_call: NA
v_call: TRBV6-2/TRBV6-3
j_call: TRBJ2-2
clone_size: NA

cdr3_aa: CASSRTSGGDTQYF
cdr3_nt: TGTGCCAGCAGCCGAACTAGCGGGGGAGATACGCAGTATTTT
d_call: TRBD2
v_call: TRBV28
j_call: TRBJ2-3
clone_size: NA

cdr3_aa: CASSQDYGTNNSPLHF
cdr3_nt: TGCGCCAGCAGCCAAGATTACGGCACTAATAATTCACCCCTCCACTTT
d_call: NA
v_call: TRBV4-3
j_call: TRBJ1-6
clone_size: once

cdr3_aa: CASSLTRGGGYTF
cdr3_nt: TGTGCCAGCAGCTTAACAAGAGGGGGCGGCTACACCTTC
d_call: TRBD1
v_call: TRBV11-3
j_call: TRBJ1-2
clone_size: NA

cdr3_aa: CASSERLGGPGQSNQPQHF
cdr3_nt: TGCGCCAGCAGTGAGCGCCTGGGCGGCCCCGGACAGAGCAATCAGCCCCAGCATTTT
d_call: NA
v_call: TRBV10-2
j_call: TRBJ1-5
clone_size: NA

cdr3_aa: CASSERTGELSEAFF
cdr3_nt: TGTGCCAGCTCCGAACGGACAGGGGAACTCTCTGAAGCTTTCTTT
d_call: TRBD1
v_call: TRBV18
j_call: TRBJ1-1
clone_size: once

cdr3_aa: CASSSTGLANYGYTF
cdr3_nt: TGTGCCAGCAGTTCGACAGGGTTGGCTAACTATGGCTACACCTTC
d_call: TRBD1
v_call: TRBV28
j_call: TRBJ1-2
clone_size: NA

cdr3_aa: CASRSGQKYGYTF
cdr3_nt: TGTGCCAGCCGATCGGGACAGAAATATGGCTACACCTTC
d_call: TRBD1
v_call: TRBV5-4
j_call: TRBJ1-2
clone_size: NA

cdr3_aa: CASSLRQGYGYTF
cdr3_nt: TGTGCCAGCAGTCTTCGACAGGGCTATGGCTACACCTTC
d_call: TRBD1
v_call: TRBV28
j_call: TRBJ1-2
clone_size: NA

cdr3_aa: CASSEYGDGEQAIYTGELFF
cdr3_nt: TGCGCCAGCAGTGAGTATGGGGATGGAGAACAGGCAATCTACACCGGGGAGCTGTTTTTT
d_call: NA
v_call: TRBV10-2
j_call: TRBJ2-2
clone_size: once

cdr3_aa: CATSRGTAMEDNEQFF
cdr3_nt: TGTGCCACCAGCCGTGGGACTGCCATGGAAGACAATGAGCAGTTCTTC
d_call: NA
v_call: TRBV15
j_call: TRBJ2-1
clone_size: NA

cdr3_aa: CASRPGQGSNSPLHF
cdr3_nt: TGTGCCAGCAGACCAGGACAGGGTAGTAATTCACCCCTCCACTTT
d_call: TRBD1
v_call: TRBV6-6
j_call: TRBJ1-6
clone_size: once

cdr3_aa: CASSSGGILADTQYF
cdr3_nt: TGTGCCAGCAGTTCGGGGGGCATTTTAGCAGATACGCAGTATTTT
d_call: NA
v_call: TRBV25-1
j_call: TRBJ2-3
clone_size: once

cdr3_aa: CASSSYRGADGYTF
cdr3_nt: TGTGCCAGCAGCTCCTACAGGGGGGCGGATGGCTACACCTTC
d_call: TRBD1
v_call: TRBV7-2
j_call: TRBJ1-2
clone_size: NA

cdr3_aa: CATSDAETSTDTQYF
cdr3_nt: TGTGCCACCAGTGATGCGGAAACTAGCACAGATACGCAGTATTTT
d_call: NA
v_call: TRBV24-1
j_call: TRBJ2-3
clone_size: NA

cdr3_aa: CASSLAKGQGAYGYTF
cdr3_nt: TGTGCCAGCAGCTTAGCGAAGGGGCAGGGGGCTTATGGCTACACCTTC
d_call: TRBD1
v_call: TRBV7-9
j_call: TRBJ1-2
clone_size: NA

cdr3_aa: CASSEYRVVVTEAFF
cdr3_nt: TGTGCCAGCAGTGAGTACAGGGTGGTGGTAACTGAAGCTTTCTTT
d_call: NA
v_call: TRBV6-1
j_call: TRBJ1-1
clone_size: NA

cdr3_aa: CASSLGTVPTGELFF
cdr3_nt: TGTGCCAGCAGCTTGGGGACAGTGCCCACCGGGGAGCTGTTTTTT
d_call: NA
v_call: TRBV5-8
j_call: TRBJ2-2
clone_size: NA

cdr3_aa: CASSRPGTGNEQFF
cdr3_nt: TGTGCCAGCAGCCGTCCCGGGACAGGTAATGAGCAGTTCTTC
d_call: TRBD1
v_call: TRBV7-2
j_call: TRBJ2-1
clone_size: NA